This TCR beta chain stems from a study of cytotoxic CD8 clonotypes in ibrutinib-treated CLL (dated by TCRdb to 2020 to 2023). For context, the study as a whole: The cohort was composed of under 12 relapsed/refractory and approximately 16 treatment-naive patients; IGHV unmutated status was identified in some 17 patients. Responses were partial in approximately 24 patients and complete in 2; after median about 63 months follow-up, 14 stayed in remission and about 12 progressed. Samples at response were collected after a median of around twelve months of treatment, with a range of roughly 6 to 40 months. On average, each sample had 255,043 productive templates and around 100,000 productive rearrangements. Longitudinal samples were obtainable from about 30% of the 86 participants in the trial. Cryopreserved peripheral blood mononuclear cells were obtained prior to treatment, at the time of response, and at either disease progression or sustained remission. Patients were still on ibrutinib when every remission and progressive disease sample was collected. Broader findings and caveats from the paper: An increase in clonality was observed at ibrutinib response, with clonality remaining stable during sustained remission and falling back toward baseline at progression. At baseline, clonality was higher than in age-matched healthy donors and showed a strong correlation with circulating CD8+ T-cell counts. Lymph node repertoires were not examined, and the timing of sampling was not matched between patients in sustained remission and those whose disease progressed. Public clonotypes were rare and either contracted or stayed stable during treatment, and the rise in clonality at ibrutinib response reflected the expansion of private clonotypes.

Between the V and J ends, shortened by 0 bases and 4 bases respectively, the junction contains 16 bases. The CDR3 spans 17 residues, from the cysteine through the phenylalanine. Kept here is only the CDR3 DNA, which spans 51 bases and is read in frame from base 1. CDR1 LNHNV and CDR2 YYDKDF are derived from the germline V gene (reference sequence). The meaning of the sample's time point label: more than 10 months on ibrutinib. For TCR beta library preparation, about 2 micrograms of genomic DNA were isolated from cryopreserved PBMCs. Longitudinal blood samples from CLL patients on ibrutinib monotherapy underwent high-throughput TCR beta sequencing. Patients were enrolled in a phase 2 open-label single-center ibrutinib monotherapy trial. There are a few counts of this clone. Its antigen has not been determined. Base qualities are not recorded, but no much larger clone differs from it by a single base.

The goal of deep resolution MiSeq sequencing was a depth between 1 in 1 million and 1 in 200,000 T cells, and coverage averaged 10x per clonotype. The immunoSEQ hsTCRB Kit was used to generate TCR beta libraries. The authors' analysis ran thus. ImmunoSEQ Data Assistant and ImmunoSEQ Analyzer were used for data analysis, and V, D and J genes were assigned according to IMGT definitions. Clonality, which ranges from 0 to 1, was calculated as one minus the normalized Shannon entropy of productive rearrangement frequencies. Only overrepresented clonotypes making up at least 0.05% of each patient's repertoire were included in the public clonotype analysis. About twelve repertoires from age-matched healthy donors, obtained from immuneACCESS, served as clonality controls. The clones in this table, taken by TCRdb from immuneACCESS, are in-frame only. Not every clone is retained; where verified, under half of the shortfall comes from an unresolved V gene, and the cause of the rest is unknown. V and J calls and clone size are as listed in that table; D and trimming were resolved from the DNA. The sample table lists 160,000 or so clones, around 84% of them with a count of one. Roughly 2% of the sample rests with the top ten.

The rearranged chain carries TRBV15 and TRBJ1-5, with the D gene not clear enough to name. Sequencing was performed on PBMCs, taken after 12 months of ibrutinib treatment. The receptor was derived from a human donor with chronic lymphocytic leukemia. This receptor carries the CDR3 CATSRDPPGPPNQPQHF. DNA sequence: TGTGCCACCAGCAGAGATCCTCCAGGCCCTCCGAATCAGCCCCAGCATTTT.